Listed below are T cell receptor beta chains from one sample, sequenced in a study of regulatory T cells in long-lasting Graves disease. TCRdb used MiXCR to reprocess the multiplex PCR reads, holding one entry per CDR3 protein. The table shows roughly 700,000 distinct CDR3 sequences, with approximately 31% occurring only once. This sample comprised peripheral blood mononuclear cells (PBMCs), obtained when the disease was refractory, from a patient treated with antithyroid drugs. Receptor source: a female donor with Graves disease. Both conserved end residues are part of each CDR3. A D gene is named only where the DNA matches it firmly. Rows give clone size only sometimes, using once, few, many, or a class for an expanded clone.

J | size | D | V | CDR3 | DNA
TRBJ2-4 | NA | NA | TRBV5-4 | CASSPAGGIAKNIQYF | TGTGCCAGCAGCCCCGCCGGCGGTATAGCCAAAAACATTCAGTACTTC
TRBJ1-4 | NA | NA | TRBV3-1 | CASSQDSADNEKLFF | TGTGCCAGCAGCCAAGATTCGGCAGATAATGAAAAACTGTTTTTT
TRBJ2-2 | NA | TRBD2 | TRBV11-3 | CASSLGAGGTNTGELFF | TGTGCCAGCAGCTTAGGTGCGGGAGGGACGAACACCGGGGAGCTGTTTTTT
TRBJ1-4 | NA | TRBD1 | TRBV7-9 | CASSLTTGSGEKLFF | TGTGCCAGCAGCTTAACGACAGGGTCGGGTGAAAAACTGTTTTTT
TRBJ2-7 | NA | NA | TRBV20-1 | CSALPGANSYEQYF | TGCAGTGCCCTCCCGGGGGCTAACTCCTACGAGCAGTACTTC
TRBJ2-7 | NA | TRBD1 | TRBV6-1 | CASRPAGTGSDEQYF | TGTGCCAGCAGGCCCGCCGGGACAGGGTCCGACGAGCAGTACTTC
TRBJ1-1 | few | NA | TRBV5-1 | CASSPPGQIDTEAFF | TGCGCCAGCAGCCCCCCGGGTCAAATCGACACTGAAGCTTTCTTT
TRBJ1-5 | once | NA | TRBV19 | CASSKQGGNQPQHF | TGTGCCAGTAGTAAACAAGGAGGCAATCAGCCCCAGCATTTT
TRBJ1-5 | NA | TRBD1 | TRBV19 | CASLTGTGAASSNQPQHF | TGTGCCAGTCTAACCGGGACAGGGGCTGCCTCTAGCAATCAGCCCCAGCATTTT
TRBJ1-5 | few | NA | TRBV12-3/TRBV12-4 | CASSLGVGGLGQPQHF | TGTGCCAGCAGTTTAGGTGTCGGGGGGTTAGGGCAGCCCCAGCATTTT
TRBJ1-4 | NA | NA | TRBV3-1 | CASSLDGLNNEKLFF | TGTGCCAGCAGCCTGGACGGATTAAATAATGAAAAACTGTTTTTT
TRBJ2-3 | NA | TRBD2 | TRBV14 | CASSQGTSGRRQYF | TGTGCCAGCAGCCAGGGGACTAGCGGGAGAAGGCAGTATTTT
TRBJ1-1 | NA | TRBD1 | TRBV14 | CASSQGSRGRRTEAFF | TGTGCCAGCAGCCAAGGCTCCAGGGGGCGGAGGACTGAAGCTTTCTTT
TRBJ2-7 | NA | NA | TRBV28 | CASSATLGEQYF | TGTGCCAGCAGTGCGACCCTCGGCGAGCAGTACTTC
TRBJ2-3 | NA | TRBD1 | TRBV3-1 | CASSQDGTASDTQYF | TGTGCCAGCAGCCAAGATGGGACAGCGTCAGATACGCAGTATTTT
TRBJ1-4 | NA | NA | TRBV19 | CASSMFRQPGILF | TGTGCCAGTAGTATGTTCCGACAGCCCGGAATTCTTTTT
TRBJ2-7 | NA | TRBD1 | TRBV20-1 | CSARDLTGDSYEQYF | TGCAGTGCTAGAGATCTAACAGGGGATTCCTACGAGCAGTACTTC
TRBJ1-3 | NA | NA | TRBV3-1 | CASSQDPGPLSGNTIYF | TGTGCCAGCAGCCAAGATCCGGGACCGCTCTCTGGAAACACCATATATTTT
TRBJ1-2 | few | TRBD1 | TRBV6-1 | CASTYPGQGYTF | TGTGCCAGCACCTACCCGGGACAGGGCTACACCTTC
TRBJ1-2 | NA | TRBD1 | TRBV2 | CASSEDSGTGGGYTF | TGTGCCAGCAGTGAAGACTCGGGGACAGGGGGAGGCTACACCTTC
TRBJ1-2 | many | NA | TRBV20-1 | CSARAGGYGYTF | TGCAGTGCTAGAGCGGGGGGCTATGGCTACACCTTC
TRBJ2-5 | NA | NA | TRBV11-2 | CASSLKGSQYF | TGTGCCAGCAGCTTAAAGGGGTCCCAGTACTTC
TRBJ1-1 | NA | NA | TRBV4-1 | CASSQTPGHEGTEAFF | TGCGCCAGCAGCCAAACTCCGGGACACGAGGGCACTGAAGCTTTCTTT
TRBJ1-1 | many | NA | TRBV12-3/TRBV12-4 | CASSSRTPFNTEAFF | TGTGCCAGCAGTTCCAGGACACCCTTTAACACTGAAGCTTTCTTT
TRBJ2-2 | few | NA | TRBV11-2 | CASSFRRENTGELFF | TGTGCCAGCAGCTTCCGGCGGGAGAACACCGGGGAGCTGTTTTTT
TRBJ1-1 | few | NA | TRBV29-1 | CSVEGQNTEAFF | TGCAGCGTTGAAGGACAGAACACTGAAGCTTTCTTT
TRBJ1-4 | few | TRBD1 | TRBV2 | CASTGQSNEKLFF | TGTGCCAGCACGGGACAGTCTAATGAAAAACTGTTTTTT
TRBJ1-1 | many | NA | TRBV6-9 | CASSYLYGNTEAFF | TGTGCCAGCAGTTACCTCTACGGGAACACTGAAGCTTTCTTT
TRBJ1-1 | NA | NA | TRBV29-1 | CSVEPRTSPRGLNTEAFF | TGCAGCGTTGAACCGAGGACATCCCCTAGAGGTCTGAACACTGAAGCTTTCTTT
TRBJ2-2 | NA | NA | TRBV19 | CASSIKGPPDPGELFF | TGTGCCAGTAGTATAAAGGGTCCCCCAGACCCCGGGGAGCTGTTTTTT
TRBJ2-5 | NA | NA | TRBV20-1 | CSARDAAYQETQYF | TGCAGTGCTAGAGACGCGGCTTACCAAGAGACCCAGTACTTC
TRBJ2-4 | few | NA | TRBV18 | CASSPPSEKNIQYF | TGTGCCAGCTCACCACCTAGCGAGAAAAACATTCAGTACTTC
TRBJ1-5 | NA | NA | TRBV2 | CASRLQKTSNQPQHF | TGTGCCAGCAGATTACAGAAAACTAGCAATCAGCCCCAGCATTTT
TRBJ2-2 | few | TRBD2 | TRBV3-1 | CASSLSGRKTGELFF | TGTGCCAGCAGCCTCAGCGGGAGGAAGACCGGGGAGCTGTTTTTT
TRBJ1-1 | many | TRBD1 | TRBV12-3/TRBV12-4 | CASRSDGDRHNTEAFF | TGTGCCAGCAGGTCAGACGGGGACAGGCACAACACTGAAGCTTTCTTT
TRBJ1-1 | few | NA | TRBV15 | CATSSWGNAEAFF | TGTGCCACCAGCAGTTGGGGGAACGCTGAAGCTTTCTTT
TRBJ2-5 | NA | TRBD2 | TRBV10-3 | CAIKGLAGEETQYF | TGTGCCATCAAAGGACTAGCGGGAGAAGAGACCCAGTACTTC
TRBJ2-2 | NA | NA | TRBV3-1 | CASSQFGTGELFF | TGTGCCAGCAGCCAATTTGGAACCGGGGAGCTGTTTTTT
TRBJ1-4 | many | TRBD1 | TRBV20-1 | CSATRGRQGRTNEKLFF | TGCAGTGCTACGAGGGGGAGACAGGGACGAACTAATGAAAAACTGTTTTTT
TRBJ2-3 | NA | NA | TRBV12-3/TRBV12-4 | CASSQRDTDTQYF | TGTGCCAGCAGTCAACGGGACACAGATACGCAGTATTTT
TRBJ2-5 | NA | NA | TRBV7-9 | CASSTTENQETQYF | TGTGCCAGCAGCACAACAGAGAACCAAGAGACCCAGTACTTC
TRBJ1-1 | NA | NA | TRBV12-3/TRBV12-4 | CASSLGKLQTIPHEGTEAFF | TGTGCCAGCAGTTTAGGGAAACTACAAACGATACCGCATGAGGGCACTGAAGCTTTCTTT
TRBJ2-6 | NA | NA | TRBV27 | CASRPIFSGANVLTF | TGTGCCAGCAGACCCATCTTCTCTGGGGCCAACGTCCTGACTTTC
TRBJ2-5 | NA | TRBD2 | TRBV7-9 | CASSTNRLAGVETQYF | TGTGCCAGCAGCACCAACCGACTAGCGGGAGTCGAGACCCAGTACTTC
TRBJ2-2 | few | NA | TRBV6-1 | CASSGRREGELFF | TGTGCCAGCAGTGGAAGGCGCGAGGGGGAGCTGTTTTTT
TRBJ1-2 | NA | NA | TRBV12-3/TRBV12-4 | CASSRGRPAYVYGYTF | TGTGCCAGCAGTCGGGGCCGCCCCGCCTACGTGTATGGCTACACCTTC
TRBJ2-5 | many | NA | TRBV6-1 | CASSVRDIETQYF | TGTGCCAGCAGTGTGCGGGACATAGAGACCCAGTACTTC
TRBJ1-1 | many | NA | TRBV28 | CASSSIRRGEAFF | TGTGCCAGCAGCTCCATCAGGAGGGGGGAGGCTTTCTTT